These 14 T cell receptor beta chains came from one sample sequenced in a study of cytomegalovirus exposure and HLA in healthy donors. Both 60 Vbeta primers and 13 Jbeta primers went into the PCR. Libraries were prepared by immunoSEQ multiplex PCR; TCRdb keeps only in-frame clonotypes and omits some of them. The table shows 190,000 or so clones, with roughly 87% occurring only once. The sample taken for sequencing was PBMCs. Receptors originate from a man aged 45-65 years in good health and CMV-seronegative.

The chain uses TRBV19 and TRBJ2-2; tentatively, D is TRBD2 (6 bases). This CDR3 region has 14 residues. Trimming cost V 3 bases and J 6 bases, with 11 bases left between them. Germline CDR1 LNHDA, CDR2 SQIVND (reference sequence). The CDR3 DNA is TGTGCCAGTAGTATGGAGGGATTCGCCGGGGAGCTGTTTTTT. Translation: CASSMEGFAGELFF.

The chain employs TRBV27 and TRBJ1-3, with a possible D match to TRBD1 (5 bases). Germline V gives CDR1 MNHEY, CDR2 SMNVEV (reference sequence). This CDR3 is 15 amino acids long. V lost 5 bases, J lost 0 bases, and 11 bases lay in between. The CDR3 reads CASSAGHTSGNTIYF. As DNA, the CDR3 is TGTGCCAGCAGTGCAGGACACACCTCTGGAAACACCATATATTTT.

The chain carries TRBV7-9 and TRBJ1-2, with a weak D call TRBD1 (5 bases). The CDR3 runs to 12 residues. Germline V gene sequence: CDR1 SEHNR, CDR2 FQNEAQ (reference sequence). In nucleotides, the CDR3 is TGTTCCCCCAACTCGGGGGACCACGGCTACACCTTC. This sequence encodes CSPNSGDHGYTF.

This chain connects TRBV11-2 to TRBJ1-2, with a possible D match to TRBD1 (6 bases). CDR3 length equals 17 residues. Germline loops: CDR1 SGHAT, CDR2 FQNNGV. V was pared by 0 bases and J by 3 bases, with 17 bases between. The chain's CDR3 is CASSLDPEQGQYYGYTF. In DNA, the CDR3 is TGTGCCAGCAGCTTAGATCCCGAGCAGGGGCAATACTATGGCTACACCTTC.

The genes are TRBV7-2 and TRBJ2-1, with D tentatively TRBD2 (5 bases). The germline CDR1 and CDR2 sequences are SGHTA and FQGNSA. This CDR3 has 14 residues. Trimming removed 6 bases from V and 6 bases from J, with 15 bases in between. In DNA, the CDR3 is TGTGCCAGCAGTTCCGGAGCCCGGGGCAATGAGCAGTTCTTC. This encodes CASSSGARGNEQFF.

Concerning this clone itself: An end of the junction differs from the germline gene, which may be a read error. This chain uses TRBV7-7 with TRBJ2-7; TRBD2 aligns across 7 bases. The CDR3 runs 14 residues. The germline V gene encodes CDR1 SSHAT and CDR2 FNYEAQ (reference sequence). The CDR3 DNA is TGTGCTAGCAGCTTATCACCGGGGGGCTACGAGCAGTACTTC. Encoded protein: CASSLSPGGYEQYF.

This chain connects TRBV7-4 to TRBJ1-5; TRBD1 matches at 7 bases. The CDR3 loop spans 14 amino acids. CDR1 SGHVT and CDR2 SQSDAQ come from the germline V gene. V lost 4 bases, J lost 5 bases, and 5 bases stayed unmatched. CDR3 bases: TGTGCCAGCAGCTCGGACAGGTTTGATCAGCCCCAGCATTTT. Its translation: CASSSDRFDQPQHF.

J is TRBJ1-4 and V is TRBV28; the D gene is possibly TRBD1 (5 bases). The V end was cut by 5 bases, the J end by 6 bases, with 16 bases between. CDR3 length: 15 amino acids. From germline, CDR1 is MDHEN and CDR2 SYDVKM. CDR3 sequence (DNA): TGTGCCAGCAGTGGGCCGGGTCCGGGGGATGAAAAACTGTTTTTT. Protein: CASSGPGPGDEKLFF.

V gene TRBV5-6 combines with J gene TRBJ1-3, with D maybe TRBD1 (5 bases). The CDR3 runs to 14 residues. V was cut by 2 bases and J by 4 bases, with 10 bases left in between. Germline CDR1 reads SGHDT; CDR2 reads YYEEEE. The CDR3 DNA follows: TGTGCCAGCAGCTTCGTAGGGGCCGGAAACACCATATATTTT. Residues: CASSFVGAGNTIYF.

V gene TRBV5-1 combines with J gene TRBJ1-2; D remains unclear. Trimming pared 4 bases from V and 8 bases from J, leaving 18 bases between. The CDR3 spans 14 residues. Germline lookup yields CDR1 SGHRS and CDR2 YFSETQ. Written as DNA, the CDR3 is TGCGCCAGCAGCCCTGGGAAGGATTCGGGGGGCTACACCTTC. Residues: CASSPGKDSGGYTF.

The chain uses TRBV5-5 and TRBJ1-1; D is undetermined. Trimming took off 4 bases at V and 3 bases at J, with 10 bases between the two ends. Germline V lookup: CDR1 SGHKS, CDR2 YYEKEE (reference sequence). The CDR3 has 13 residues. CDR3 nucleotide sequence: TGTGCCAGCAGCCCCCTCCGGGACACTGAAGCTTTCTTT. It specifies CASSPLRDTEAFF.

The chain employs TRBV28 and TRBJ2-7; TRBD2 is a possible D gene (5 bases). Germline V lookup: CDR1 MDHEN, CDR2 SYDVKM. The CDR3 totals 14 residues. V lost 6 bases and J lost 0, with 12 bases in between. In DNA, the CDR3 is TGTGCCAGCAGGGTAAGCGGATACTCCTACGAGCAGTACTTC. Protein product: CASRVSGYSYEQYF.

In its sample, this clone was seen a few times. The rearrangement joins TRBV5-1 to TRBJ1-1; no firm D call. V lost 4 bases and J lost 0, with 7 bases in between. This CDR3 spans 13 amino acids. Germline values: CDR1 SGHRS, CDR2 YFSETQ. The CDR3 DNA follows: TGCGCCAGCAGCAGGACTCTGAACACTGAAGCTTTCTTT. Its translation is CASSRTLNTEAFF.

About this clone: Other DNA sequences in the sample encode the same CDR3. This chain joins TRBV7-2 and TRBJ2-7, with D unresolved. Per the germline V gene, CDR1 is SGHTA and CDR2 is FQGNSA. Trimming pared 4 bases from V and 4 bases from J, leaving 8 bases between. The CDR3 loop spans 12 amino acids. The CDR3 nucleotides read TGTGCCAGCAGCTCCTTATCGTACGAGCAGTACTTC. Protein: CASSSLSYEQYF.